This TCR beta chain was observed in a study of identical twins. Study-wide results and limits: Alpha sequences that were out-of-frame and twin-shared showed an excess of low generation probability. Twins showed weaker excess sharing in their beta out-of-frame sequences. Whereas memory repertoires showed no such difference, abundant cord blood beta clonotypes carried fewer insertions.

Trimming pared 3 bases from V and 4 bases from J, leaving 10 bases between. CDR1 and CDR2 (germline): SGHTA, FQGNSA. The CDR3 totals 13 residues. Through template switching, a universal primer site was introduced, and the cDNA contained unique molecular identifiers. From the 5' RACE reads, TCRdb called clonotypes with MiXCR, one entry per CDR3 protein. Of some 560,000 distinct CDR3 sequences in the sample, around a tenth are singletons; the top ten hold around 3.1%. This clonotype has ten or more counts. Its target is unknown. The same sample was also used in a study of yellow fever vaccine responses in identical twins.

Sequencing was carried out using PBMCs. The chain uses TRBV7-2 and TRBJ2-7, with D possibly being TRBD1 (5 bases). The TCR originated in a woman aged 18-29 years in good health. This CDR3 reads CASSFDRAYEQYF. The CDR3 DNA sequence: TGTGCCAGCAGCTTCGACAGAGCGTACGAGCAGTACTTC.